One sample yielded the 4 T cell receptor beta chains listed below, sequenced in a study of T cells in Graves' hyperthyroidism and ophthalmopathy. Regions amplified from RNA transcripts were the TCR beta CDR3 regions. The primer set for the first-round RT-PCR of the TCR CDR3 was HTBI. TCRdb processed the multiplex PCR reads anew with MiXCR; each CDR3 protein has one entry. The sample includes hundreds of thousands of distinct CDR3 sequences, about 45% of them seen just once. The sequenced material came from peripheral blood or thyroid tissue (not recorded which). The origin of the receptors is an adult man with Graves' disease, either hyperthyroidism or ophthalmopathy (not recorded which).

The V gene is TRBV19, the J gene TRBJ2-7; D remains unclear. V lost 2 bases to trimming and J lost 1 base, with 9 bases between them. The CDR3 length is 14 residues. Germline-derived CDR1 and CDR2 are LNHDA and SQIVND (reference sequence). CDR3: CASSINPSSYEQYF. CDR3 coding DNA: TGTGCCAGTAGTATAAACCCTTCATCCTACGAGCAGTACTTC.

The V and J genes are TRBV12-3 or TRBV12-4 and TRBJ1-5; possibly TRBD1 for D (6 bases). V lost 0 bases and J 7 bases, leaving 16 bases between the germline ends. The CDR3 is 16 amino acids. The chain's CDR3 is CASSLAASGAGQPQHF. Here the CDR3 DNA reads TGTGCCAGCAGTTTAGCGGCTTCGGGGGCAGGGCAGCCCCAGCATTTT.

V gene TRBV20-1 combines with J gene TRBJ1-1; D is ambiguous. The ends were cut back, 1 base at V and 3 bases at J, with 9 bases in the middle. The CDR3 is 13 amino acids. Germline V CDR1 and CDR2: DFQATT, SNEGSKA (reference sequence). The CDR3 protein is CSARASAYTEAFF. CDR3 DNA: TGCAGTGCTAGAGCCAGCGCGTACACTGAAGCTTTCTTT.

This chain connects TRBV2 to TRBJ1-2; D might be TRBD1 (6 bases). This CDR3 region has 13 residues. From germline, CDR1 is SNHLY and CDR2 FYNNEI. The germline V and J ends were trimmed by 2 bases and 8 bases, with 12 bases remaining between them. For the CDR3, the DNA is TGTGCCAGCAGTGAACAGGGGAACGAGGGCTACACCTTC. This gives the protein CASSEQGNEGYTF. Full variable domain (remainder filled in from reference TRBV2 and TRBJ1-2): EPEVTQTPSHQVTQMGQEVILRCVPISNHLYFYWYRQILGQKVEFLVSFYNNEISEKSEIFDDQFSVERPDGSNFTLKIRSTKLEDSAMYFCASSEQGNEGYTFGSGTRLTVV.